Given below is one T cell receptor (beta chain) in context. This entry is derived from a study of blood T cell repertoires in COVID-19. Study-wide background: Sites across the United States, Italy and Spain contributed samples from acute and convalescent COVID-19. The analysed material was cDNA or gDNA that came from T cells, B-cell-depleted T cells, or PBMCs.

Germline CDR1 and CDR2: MDHEN and SYDVKM. Trimming cost V 7 bases and J 8 bases, with 18 bases left between them. The CDR3 is 14 residues long. The authors' processing: Amplifying reference gene primers gave estimates of nucleated cell counts. Only in-frame clones appear in the TCRdb table, and some are missing; sequencing was by immunoSEQ multiplex PCR. That table is the source of V, J and clone size, and D and trimming were worked out from the DNA. The sample includes some 100,000 clones, roughly nine tenths of them seen just once. This clonotype was sampled from a human donor in a cohort sampled during active COVID-19. This chain links TRBV28 with TRBJ2-4; perhaps TRBD2 as D (5 bases). Specimen: peripheral blood. This chain's CDR3 is CASTDGVPMDIQYF. For the CDR3, the DNA is TGTGCCAGCACCGACGGGGTTCCTATGGACATTCAGTACTTC. The whole variable domain, filled in from reference TRBV28 and TRBJ2-4, reads DVKVTQSSRYLVKRTGEKVFLECVQDMDHENMFWYRQDPGLGLRLIYFSYDVKMKEKGDIPEGYSVSREKKERFSLILESASTNQTSMYLCASTDGVPMDIQYFGAGTRLSVL.